Each of the 8 T cell receptor beta chains below was sequenced from the same sample in a study of blood T cells in healthy people across ages. Using a J-beta primer mix together with a sample-barcoded 5' primer, a second PCR was run for roughly 7 to 12 cycles. MiXCR, applied by TCRdb to the 5' RACE reads, yields one record per CDR3 protein. The sample consists of roughly 800,000 distinct CDR3 sequences, roughly 64% of them appearing once. The sample taken for sequencing was blood. The receptors originated from a young man in good health.

This clonotype was detected a few times. The chain links TRBV14 to TRBJ2-1; weak D call: TRBD2 (6 bases). The CDR3 loop spans 13 amino acids. Trimming removed 4 bases from V and 8 bases from J, with 12 bases in between. The germline gives CDR1 SGHDN, CDR2 FVKESK. The CDR3 loop reads CASSRGVADEQFF. The CDR3 nucleotides are TGTGCCAGCAGCCGGGGGGTTGCGGATGAGCAGTTCTTC. Supplemented by reference TRBV14 and TRBJ2-1, the full variable domain reads EAGVTQFPSHSVIEKGQTVTLRCDPISGHDNLYWYRRVMGKEIKFLLHFVKESKQDESGMPNNRFLAERTGGTYSTLKVQPAELEDSGVYFCASSRGVADEQFFGPGTRLTVL.

In its sample, this clonotype was seen once. The chain couples TRBV7-9 to TRBJ2-7; TRBD2 is a possible D gene (6 bases). The CDR3 has 13 residues. V was shortened by 6 bases and J by 3 bases, with 12 bases between the two germline ends. Germline-derived CDR1 and CDR2 are SEHNR and FQNEAQ (reference sequence). CDR3 coding DNA: TGTGCCAGCAGGGGAGGTGGAGACTACGAGCAGTACTTC. It yields the protein CASRGGGDYEQYF.

The rearrangement uses TRBV4-2 and TRBJ2-3; the D is unclear. The germline V gene has CDR1 LGHNA and CDR2 YNFKEQ. The CDR3 is 15 residues long. The V end lost 1 base, the J end lost 4 bases, and 12 bases lay between the germline ends. DNA of the CDR3: TGTGCCAGCAGCCAAGGTGCTGATCGGGCAGATACGCAGTATTTT. Amino acids: CASSQGADRADTQYF.

CDR3 in DNA: TGTGCCAGCAGCCAAGCCTCCTTCTCCGAGCAGTACTTC. Translating gives CASSQASFSEQYF. The chain uses TRBV3-1 and TRBJ2-7, with D hard to call. The CDR3 length is 13 residues. Trimming left V 1 base short and J 6 bases short, with 10 bases between. Germline V CDR1 and CDR2: LGHDT, YNNKEL (reference sequence).

This sequence joins TRBV6-1 and TRBJ2-3; 11 positions match TRBD2. Germline CDR1 and CDR2: MNHNS and SASEGT. The J segment lost 7 bases and the V segment lost 5 bases, leaving 11 bases of the junction unmatched. This CDR3 comprises 16 residues. The CDR3 loop is CASSSPGLAGGYTQYF. In nucleotides, the CDR3 is TGTGCCAGCAGTAGCCCGGGGCTAGCGGGAGGTTATACGCAGTATTTT.

Comment on this clonotype: It may be a read error: a sequence one base away is much more abundant. The gene calls are TRBV21-1 and TRBJ2-7; the D call of TRBD2 is as the table states it, not checked on the DNA. The DNA end lines up better with TRBJ2-5; the J call may be wrong. TRBV21-1 is labeled a pseudogene. The CDR3 sequence is 11 residues long. The CDR3 loop reads CASSKWETQYF. CDR3 bases: TGTGCCAGCAGCAAATGGGAGACCCAGTACTTC.

This sequence joins TRBV6-2 or TRBV6-3 and TRBJ2-1; D could derive from TRBD1 or TRBD2 (6 bases each). This CDR3 has 13 residues. Germline V gene sequence: CDR1 MNHEY, CDR2 SVGEGT. The V end lost 8 bases, the J end lost 6 bases, and 14 bases lay between the germline ends. CDR3 sequence (DNA): TGTGCCAGCCGGGGGCCCCCGGGCAATGAGCAGTTCTTC. Amino acids: CASRGPPGNEQFF.

The chain links TRBV5-1 to TRBJ2-5; TRBD2 agrees at 12 bases. Germline lookup yields CDR1 SGHRS and CDR2 YFSETQ. CDR3 length equals 16 residues. The V and J ends lost 6 bases and 4 bases, in that order; junction bases with no gene match: 10. CDR3 in amino acids: CASIGLAGNDGETQYF. CDR3 bases: TGCGCCAGCATAGGACTAGCGGGGAATGATGGAGAGACCCAGTACTTC.